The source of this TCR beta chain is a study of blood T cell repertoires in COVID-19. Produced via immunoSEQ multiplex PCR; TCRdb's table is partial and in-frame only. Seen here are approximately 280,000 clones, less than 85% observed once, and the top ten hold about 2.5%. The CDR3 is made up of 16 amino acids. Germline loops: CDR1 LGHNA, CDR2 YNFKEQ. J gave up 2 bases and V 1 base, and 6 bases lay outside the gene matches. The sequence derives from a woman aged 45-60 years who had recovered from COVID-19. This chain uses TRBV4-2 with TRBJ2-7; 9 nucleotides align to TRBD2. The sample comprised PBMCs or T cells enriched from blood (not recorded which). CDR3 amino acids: CASSQVGSGSPYEQYF. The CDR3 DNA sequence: TGTGCCAGCAGCCAAGTGGGTAGCGGGAGCCCCTACGAGCAGTACTTC.